This T cell receptor beta chain originates from a study of blood T cells in healthy people across ages. Primers used in a second PCR of roughly 6 to 11 cycles were a sample-barcoded 5' primer and a J-beta primer mix. TCRdb itself ran the 5' RACE reads through MiXCR, one entry per CDR3 protein. This table has about 620,000 distinct CDR3 sequences, approximately 52% appearing once. CDR1 is MNHEY and CDR2 is SMNVEV in the germline V gene (reference sequence). This CDR3 has 14 amino acids. V usage is TRBV27 and J usage is TRBJ2-4; D is undetermined. The J call is doubtful: the DNA matches TRBJ2-7 better. What was sequenced was blood. The sequence was obtained from a woman aged 80 or older in good health. CDR3 nucleotide sequence: TGTGCCAGCAGACCCCTCGGACCGCTGAACGAGCAGTACTTC. It encodes CASRPLGPLNEQYF.